This T cell receptor (beta chain) originates from a study of T cells in Graves' hyperthyroidism and ophthalmopathy. Overall study: Peripheral blood collection took place at initial diagnosis, before any treatment.

Study findings and constraints: Ophthalmopathy cases were set apart from stable hyperthyroidism by a 13 V-J model.

On this clonotype itself: What it binds is unknown. At one of its ends the junction is not consistent with the germline gene, which may arise from a read error.

The authors took PBMCs from roughly 9.7 ml fresh peripheral blood. The CDR3 spans 15 residues. The germline V gene has CDR1 MDHEN and CDR2 SYDVKM. TCR beta CDR3 sequences were amplified from RNA transcripts. During a first-round RT-PCR of the TCR CDR3, the HTBI primer set was used. TCRdb independently ran MiXCR on the multiplex PCR reads; one entry per CDR3 protein. The sample carries over 550,000 distinct CDR3 sequences, approximately 15% recorded once. The chain recombines TRBV28 with TRBJ1-2; D gene uncertain. The sequencing sample was made of blood. This receptor was obtained from a woman aged 18-29 years with Graves' hyperthyroidism. The CDR3 DNA is TGTGCCAACAGTTTAATATCCGCCAGGTTCTATGGCTACACCTTC. Protein product: CANSLISARFYGYTF.